Sequencing of this T cell receptor beta chain was carried out in a study of blood T cell repertoires in COVID-19. Study background: The United States, Italy and Spain were the sources of the acute and convalescent COVID-19 samples. Sources were T cells, B-cell-depleted T cells, or PBMCs; the material itself was cDNA or gDNA.

Those enrolled in Seattle joined during active infection and were followed longitudinally afterward. The protocol was immunoSEQ multiplex PCR, while the TCRdb copy is restricted to in-frame clones and leaves out a portion. The sample lists 250,000 to 300,000 clones, approximately 90% occurring once. The sample taken for sequencing was peripheral blood. This clonotype was sampled from a woman aged 45-60 years with COVID-19, enrolled during active disease.

The CDR3 protein is CASSIWGRYDGYTF. CDR3 coding DNA: TGTGCCAGTAGTATCTGGGGGCGATACGATGGCTACACCTTC. The chain is built from TRBV19 and TRBJ1-2, with D perhaps TRBD1 (6 bases). From germline, CDR1 is LNHDA and CDR2 SQIVND (reference sequence). Trimming left V 3 bases short and J 6 bases short, with 14 bases between. The CDR3 spans 14 residues.